This entry lists 28 T cell receptor beta chains sequenced from one sample in a study of blood T cell repertoires in COVID-19. Only in-frame clones appear in the TCRdb table, and some are missing; sequencing was by immunoSEQ multiplex PCR. The table has approximately 180,000 clones, 70% to 90% seen once. The sequencing input was peripheral blood. These receptors originate from a man in his sixties with acute or convalescent COVID-19.

The gene calls are TRBV5-6 and TRBJ1-6, with 9 bases aligning to TRBD1. V trimming: 3 bases; J trimming: 5 bases; junction bases outside the gene matches: 3. There are 15 residues in the CDR3. Germline CDR1 SGHDT, CDR2 YYEEEE. CDR3 sequence reads: CASSYRDRDNSPLHF. The CDR3 DNA sequence: TGTGCCAGCAGCTACCGGGACAGGGATAATTCACCCCTCCACTTT. The variable domain in full, with the rest retrieved from reference TRBV5-6 and TRBJ1-6, is DAGVTQSPTHLIKTRGQQVTLRCSPKSGHDTVSWYQQALGQGPQFIFQYYEEEERQRGNFPDRFSGHQFPNYSSELNVNALLLGDSALYLCASSYRDRDNSPLHFGNGTRLTVT.

The chain links TRBV14 to TRBJ1-2; TRBD1 matches at 7 bases. The CDR3 loop spans 14 amino acids. CDR1 and CDR2 from the germline V gene are SGHDN and FVKESK. After removal of 4 bases from V and 4 bases from J, the junction contained 6 bases not matched to a gene. The CDR3: CASSPTGTAYGYTF. The CDR3 nucleotides are TGTGCCAGCAGCCCGACGGGGACAGCCTATGGCTACACCTTC.

Concerning this clone: Other DNA variants within this sample encode the same CDR3. This chain uses TRBV6-5 with TRBJ1-2; 7 bases are shared with TRBD1. The V and J ends lost 4 bases and 3 bases, in that order; junction bases with no gene match: 2. Germline lookup yields CDR1 MNHEY and CDR2 SVGAGI. This CDR3 has 13 residues. The CDR3 DNA reads TGTGCCAGCAGTTCTACAGGGGACTATGGCTACACCTTC. Its protein is CASSSTGDYGYTF.

The J gene is TRBJ1-6, the V gene TRBV28, with 9 positions matching TRBD1. Germline values: CDR1 MDHEN, CDR2 SYDVKM. This CDR3 spans 15 amino acids. V lost 6 bases and J lost 13; bases outside the gene matches: 13. The CDR3 sequence: CASRPPGTGPFPLHF. In nucleotides, the CDR3 is TGTGCCAGCAGACCACCGGGGACAGGGCCCTTTCCCCTCCACTTT.

The gene calls are TRBV20-1 and TRBJ1-4, with D unresolved. The germline gives CDR1 DFQATT, CDR2 SNEGSKA (reference sequence). The CDR3 is 16 amino acids. Trimming took 3 bases from V and 8 from J, leaving 22 bases between them. The CDR3 spells CSASLSPRSPREKLFF. CDR3 sequence (DNA): TGCAGTGCTAGTCTATCACCTCGCTCCCCGCGGGAAAAACTGTTTTTT.

The chain combines TRBV5-1 with TRBJ2-3, with TRBD1 matching over 7 bases. The CDR3 runs to 12 residues. With 10 bases clipped from V and 1 base from J, the junction kept 3 bases outside the gene matches. CDR1 SGHRS and CDR2 YFSETQ come from the germline V gene. The CDR3: CASTGGTDTQYF. The CDR3 DNA reads as TGCGCCTCAACAGGGGGCACAGATACGCAGTATTTT.

This clone appeared a single time. CDR3 in DNA: TGTGCCACCGGGACAGGGGGCTACGAGCAGTACTTC. It yields the protein CATGTGGYEQYF. The rearrangement links TRBV2 to TRBJ2-7; 11 bases are shared with TRBD1. The CDR3 length is 12 residues. Germline-derived CDR1 and CDR2 are SNHLY and FYNNEI. J gave up 3 bases and V 10 bases, and 2 bases lay outside the gene matches.

A single count supports this clone. The CDR3 region is CASSLSGDTYNEQFF. CDR3 in DNA: TGCGCCAGCAGCCTTAGCGGGGACACCTACAATGAGCAGTTCTTC. The V call is TRBV5-1, the J call TRBJ2-1; TRBD2 matches 8 bases. The CDR3 runs to 15 residues. V lost 4 bases, J lost 2 bases, and 5 bases stayed unmatched. Germline lookup yields CDR1 SGHRS and CDR2 YFSETQ.

This chain joins TRBV4-3 and TRBJ2-2; 13 nucleotides line up with TRBD2. The CDR3 length is 15 residues. Trimming took 8 bases from V and 5 from J; bases not matched to a gene: 5. From germline, CDR1 is LGHNA and CDR2 YSLEER. CDR3 sequence: CASQRLAGGTGELFF. The CDR3 DNA follows: TGCGCCAGCCAAAGACTAGCGGGAGGTACCGGGGAGCTGTTTTTT.

This chain joins TRBV27 and TRBJ2-5; 8 nucleotides agree with TRBD1. This CDR3 spans 14 amino acids. Germline V gene sequence: CDR1 MNHEY, CDR2 SMNVEV (reference sequence). J was trimmed by 5 bases and V by 5 bases; bases with no gene match: 7. The CDR3 is CASSLNGQGETQYF. In DNA, the CDR3 is TGTGCCAGCAGTCTGAACGGACAGGGCGAGACCCAGTACTTC.

This chain uses TRBV5-1 with TRBJ2-5; TRBD1 matches at 7 bases. Per germline, CDR1 SGHRS and CDR2 YFSETQ. V was clipped by 1 base and J by 4 bases; unmatched bases: 7. The CDR3 length is 15 residues. The CDR3 DNA reads TGCGCCAGCAGCTTGTACGGGACAGAGGGAGAGACCCAGTACTTC. It yields the protein CASSLYGTEGETQYF.

CDR3 amino acids: CASSQVPGTSGSGYNTGELFF. DNA of the CDR3: TGTGCCAGCAGCCAGGTTCCCGGGACTAGCGGGAGCGGATACAACACCGGGGAGCTGTTTTTT. The chain employs TRBV4-2 and TRBJ2-2; 14 bases line up with TRBD2. J gave up 2 bases and V 3 bases, and 14 bases lay outside the gene matches. The CDR3 covers 21 residues. Germline V lookup: CDR1 LGHNA, CDR2 YNFKEQ.

Remarks on this clone: Other DNA sequences within the sample encode an identical CDR3. The chain joins TRBV7-2 to TRBJ2-1, with 14 bases aligning to TRBD2. The V segment lost 5 bases and the J segment 0 bases; nucleotides outside the gene matches: 6. There are 18 residues in the CDR3. Germline CDR1 is SGHTA and CDR2 is FQGNSA. CDR3 in amino acids: CASSPGTSGSSSYNEQFF. In nucleotides, the CDR3 is TGTGCCAGCAGCCCCGGGACTAGCGGGAGTAGCTCCTACAATGAGCAGTTCTTC.

The rearrangement uses TRBV28 and TRBJ1-5, with a possible D match to TRBD1 (5 bases). This CDR3 has 12 amino acids. The germline gives CDR1 MDHEN, CDR2 SYDVKM. V gave up 4 bases and J gave up 7 bases, with 8 bases separating them. Written as DNA, the CDR3 is TGTGCCAGCAGTTCAGGGTACCAGCCCCAGCATTTT. It translates to CASSSGYQPQHF. Full variable domain (remainder filled in from reference TRBV28 and TRBJ1-5): DVKVTQSSRYLVKRTGEKVFLECVQDMDHENMFWYRQDPGLGLRLIYFSYDVKMKEKGDIPEGYSVSREKKERFSLILESASTNQTSMYLCASSSGYQPQHFGDGTRLSIL.

The J gene is TRBJ2-5, the V gene TRBV3-1 (or the pseudogene TRBV3-2); 8 bases align to TRBD1. Germline V gene data show CDR1 as LGHDT and CDR2 as YNNKEL (reference sequence). The CDR3 sequence is 14 residues long. Trimming at V came to 5 bases and at J to 4 bases, leaving 6 bases not matched to a gene. The CDR3 DNA sequence: TGTGCCAGCAGCGCCGGACAGGGTCGAGAGACCCAGTACTTC. Amino acids: CASSAGQGRETQYF.

This sequence joins TRBV21-1 and TRBJ1-5; the table's D call of TRBD1 was not tested on the DNA. TRBV21-1 is listed as a pseudogene. The length of the CDR3 is 16 residues. CDR3 DNA: TGTGCCAGCAGCAAAAGGAGGCAGGGGAGAAATCAGCCCCAGCATTTT. This gives the protein CASSKRRQGRNQPQHF.

This clone was seen a single time. The J gene is TRBJ1-6, the V gene TRBV15; D unresolved. Germline V gives CDR1 LNHNV, CDR2 YYDKDF (reference sequence). The CDR3 is 15 amino acids. Trimming left V 0 bases short and J 7 bases short, with 10 bases between. This chain's CDR3 is CATSRDRSLNSPLHF. CDR3 DNA sequence: TGTGCCACCAGCAGAGATCGTAGCCTGAATTCACCCCTCCACTTT.

The rearrangement links TRBV9 to TRBJ2-5, with 10 bases fitting TRBD1. CDR1 and CDR2 (germline): SGDLS, YYNGEE. V lost 4 bases, J lost 5 bases, and 8 bases stayed unmatched. This CDR3 is built from 15 residues. CDR3 loop: CASSPGTGVGETQYF. The CDR3 DNA reads TGTGCCAGCAGCCCCGGGACAGGGGTCGGGGAGACCCAGTACTTC. Drawing the rest from reference TRBV9 and TRBJ2-5, the complete variable domain is DSGVTQTPKHLITATGQRVTLRCSPRSGDLSVYWYQQSLDQGLQFLIQYYNGEERAKGNILERFSAQQFPDLHSELNLSSLELGDSALYFCASSPGTGVGETQYFGPGTRLLVL.

The gene calls are TRBV10-3 and TRBJ2-2; the D gene is possibly TRBD1 (5 bases). CDR1 is ENHRY, CDR2 SYGVKD, per germline. Trimming pared 3 bases from V and 2 bases from J, leaving 7 bases between. The CDR3 consists of 14 residues. The CDR3 here is CAISDRENTGELFF. DNA of the CDR3: TGTGCCATCAGTGACAGGGAAAACACCGGGGAGCTGTTTTTT.

The V call is TRBV19, the J call TRBJ2-1; 8 bases line up with TRBD2. CDR3 length: 15 amino acids. From germline, CDR1 is LNHDA and CDR2 SQIVND (reference sequence). The ends lost 4 bases at V and 9 bases at J; junction bases unmatched: 11. The CDR3 region is CASSTREGLLSEQFF. CDR3 bases: TGTGCCAGTAGTACCCGGGAGGGCCTGTTGTCTGAGCAGTTCTTC.

The gene calls are TRBV19 and TRBJ2-1; 10 nucleotides agree with TRBD2. Germline V gene sequence: CDR1 LNHDA, CDR2 SQIVND (reference sequence). V dropped 5 bases and J dropped 8; count of bases not matched to a gene: 9. This CDR3 comprises 15 residues. The CDR3 spells CASSWASGRMDEQFF. The CDR3 DNA sequence: TGTGCCAGTAGTTGGGCTAGCGGGAGAATGGATGAGCAGTTCTTC.

The V call is TRBV5-4, the J call TRBJ2-1, with D possibly TRBD2 on 6 matching bases. Germline CDR1 is SGHNT and CDR2 is YYREEE (reference sequence). V was clipped by 3 bases and J by 9 bases, with 16 bases between them. The CDR3 runs 14 residues. In DNA form, the CDR3 reads TGTGCCAGCAGCTCGACTCTCCGGGGGAGTGAGCAGTTCTTC. It translates to CASSSTLRGSEQFF.

The chain carries TRBV2 and TRBJ2-1; D is unclear. The CDR3 covers 15 residues. Trimming took 6 bases from V and 3 from J, leaving 15 bases between them. Germline V gives CDR1 SNHLY, CDR2 FYNNEI. The CDR3 region is CASSRPEALYNEQFF. The CDR3, as DNA: TGTGCCAGCAGCCGCCCCGAGGCGCTCTACAATGAGCAGTTCTTC.

This chain joins TRBV5-4 and TRBJ2-7, with D unresolved. V was pared by 4 bases and J by 1 base, with 9 bases between. CDR3 length: 13 amino acids. Germline values: CDR1 SGHNT, CDR2 YYREEE (reference sequence). In nucleotides, the CDR3 is TGTGCCAGCAGCACAAAGGAGTCCTACGAGCAGTACTTC. Its protein product is CASSTKESYEQYF.

The J gene is TRBJ1-1, the V gene TRBV27; D unresolved. Germline-derived CDR1 and CDR2 are MNHEY and SMNVEV (reference sequence). V was shortened by 0 bases and J by 11 bases, with 16 bases between the two germline ends. CDR3 length equals 14 residues. Here the CDR3 reads CASSLSPTRDRAFF. The CDR3 DNA is TGTGCCAGCAGTTTATCCCCCACACGGGATAGGGCTTTCTTT.

The V call is TRBV3-1 (or the pseudogene TRBV3-2), the J call TRBJ2-1; 7 nucleotides align to TRBD1. J was trimmed by 5 bases and V by 1 base; bases with no gene match: 5. Germline V CDR1 and CDR2: LGHDT, YNNKEL (reference sequence). The CDR3 extends over 15 amino acids. The CDR3 here is CASSQGGGINNEQFF. In nucleotides, the CDR3 is TGTGCCAGCAGCCAAGGAGGGGGCATCAACAATGAGCAGTTCTTC.

V is TRBV19 and J is TRBJ1-2; D ambiguous. Per the germline V gene, CDR1 is LNHDA and CDR2 is SQIVND (reference sequence). Trimming cost V 6 bases and J 12 bases, with 17 bases left between them. This CDR3 is built from 12 residues. The DNA for the CDR3 is TGTGCCAGTAGCCGCTACGCCCCCCCGCACACCTTC. It is translated as CASSRYAPPHTF.

The chain joins TRBV7-6 to TRBJ2-2, with TRBD1 matching over 8 bases. Trimming at V came to 2 bases and at J to 1 base, leaving 0 bases not matched to a gene. Germline CDR1 is SGHVS and CDR2 is FNYEAQ. This CDR3 has 15 amino acids. The CDR3 DNA sequence: TGTGCCAGCAGCTTAACAGGGGGGAACACCGGGGAGCTGTTTTTT. Its translation: CASSLTGGNTGELFF.